The 30 T cell receptor beta chains below were found in one sample sequenced in a study of molecular identifiers for immune sequencing clone quantification. TCRdb ran MiXCR on the PCR reads and lists one entry per CDR3 protein. Here the sample spans under 800,000 distinct CDR3 sequences, roughly 25% being singletons. Sequenced: naive CD8+ T cells from blood, with Jurkat cell RNA spiked in. The sample's subset: FACS-sorted CD8+CD4-CCR7+CD45RA+ naive T cells. The receptors were sampled from a human donor in good health. Some libraries in this study had Jurkat cell RNA spiked in.

The chain joins TRBV11-2 to TRBJ1-1; D unresolved. Germline CDR1 reads SGHAT; CDR2 reads FQNNGV. Trimming took off 5 bases at V and 8 bases at J, with 9 bases between the two ends. The CDR3 consists of 11 residues. CDR3 in DNA: TGTGCCAGCAGCCCCGGAGAGGAAGCTTTCTTT. Amino acid sequence: CASSPGEEAFF.

This clonotype showed up just a few times. The chain employs TRBV12-5 and TRBJ2-4, with a possible D match to TRBD2 (5 bases). Trimming shortened V by 3 bases and J by 5 bases, and 11 bases separated the two germline ends. This CDR3 is 14 amino acids long. The germline gives CDR1 LGHNT, CDR2 FRNRAP. The CDR3 DNA is TGTGCTAGTGGTTTAGGCCTCGGGGAAAACATTCAGTACTTC. Encoded protein: CASGLGLGENIQYF.

This clonotype turned up a few times. At one of its ends the junction is not consistent with the germline gene, which may arise from a read error. The V and J genes are TRBV6-5 and TRBJ2-1, with a tentative D call TRBD2 (6 bases). Germline lookup yields CDR1 MNHEY and CDR2 SVGAGI. This CDR3 is 13 amino acids long. The CDR3 sequence is CAGSYFRGYEQFF. CDR3 DNA sequence: TGTGCCGGCAGTTACTTTCGGGGGTATGAGCAGTTCTTC.

This clonotype was detected many times. The chain is built from TRBV11-2 and TRBJ1-6; perhaps TRBD1 as D (5 bases). Germline V CDR1 and CDR2: SGHAT, FQNNGV. The length of the CDR3 is 15 residues. Trimming removed 7 bases at V and 0 bases at J, with 10 bases between. DNA of the CDR3: TGTGCCAGCACCCCCGGGGGCTCCTATAATTCACCCCTCCACTTT. As protein: CASTPGGSYNSPLHF.

This rearrangement joins TRBV7-8 to TRBJ2-1, with 11 bases matching TRBD2. Germline values: CDR1 SGHVS, CDR2 FQNEAQ. The CDR3 is made up of 16 amino acids. Losses at the gene ends were 4 bases for V and 9 bases for J; bases not matched to a gene: 11. The DNA of the CDR3 is TGTGCCAGCAGCTACACTAGCGGGGGCCTAGAAATTGAGCAGTTCTTC. It yields the protein CASSYTSGGLEIEQFF. Looking up the rest from reference TRBV7-8 and TRBJ2-1 gives the full variable domain: GAGVSQSPRYKVAKRGQDVALRCDPISGHVSLFWYQQALGQGPEFLTYFQNEAQLDKSGLPSDRFFAERPEGSVSTLKIQRTQQEDSAVYLCASSYTSGGLEIEQFFGPGTRLTVL.

The V call is TRBV19, the J call TRBJ2-7; a weak D match, TRBD1 (6 bases). The CDR3 runs 14 residues. Germline V gene sequence: CDR1 LNHDA, CDR2 SQIVND (reference sequence). Deletions cut 5 bases from V and 4 bases from J, with 15 bases between. The CDR3 sequence: CASSFTGHEYEQYF. The CDR3 bases are TGTGCCAGTAGTTTCACGGGACACGAATACGAGCAGTACTTC.

At least ten counts were recorded for this clonotype. CDR3 loop: CASSQAQQGGPLHF. For the CDR3, the DNA is TGCGCCAGCAGCCAAGCTCAGCAGGGAGGGCCCCTCCACTTT. V gene TRBV4-3 combines with J gene TRBJ1-6; a possible D gene is TRBD1 (5 bases). V was pared by 1 base and J by 13 bases, with 14 bases between. The germline V gene has CDR1 LGHNA and CDR2 YSLEER. CDR3 length: 14 amino acids.

Concerning this clonotype: A much larger clonotype is one base distant, so this may be a read error. V usage is TRBV12-3 or TRBV12-4 and J usage is TRBJ2-5; D tentatively fits TRBD1 or TRBD2 (5 bases each). Trimming left V 8 bases short and J 2 bases short, with 9 bases between. The CDR3 covers 12 residues. In DNA, the CDR3 is TGTGCCAGCCGGGGCTGGCAAGAGACCCAGTACTTC. Amino acid sequence: CASRGWQETQYF.

As regards this clonotype: A read error may account for a junction end that differs from germline. V usage is TRBV7-9 and J usage is TRBJ2-3; 7 bases align to TRBD1. CDR1 and CDR2 (germline): SEHNR, FQNEAQ (reference sequence). The CDR3 covers 14 residues. CDR3 bases: TGTGCCAGCAGCTTAGGACAGGGAGAAGATACGCAGTGTTTT. It encodes CASSLGQGEDTQCF.

This clonotype was seen more than once but under ten times. The junction shows a germline mismatch at one end, possibly a read error. The chain couples TRBV7-2 to TRBJ2-2, with 11 bases fitting TRBD1. The CDR3 totals 15 residues. In germline, CDR1 is SGHTA, CDR2 FQGNSA. CDR3 sequence: CASSLGTGGPGEPFF. The CDR3 nucleotides are TGTGCCAGCAGCTTAGGGACAGGGGGCCCCGGGGAGCCGTTTTTT.

The rearrangement links TRBV20-1 to TRBJ2-7; no reliable D call. The germline V gene has CDR1 DFQATT and CDR2 SNEGSKA (reference sequence). Trimming shortened V by 6 bases and J by 3 bases, and 15 bases separated the two germline ends. This CDR3 has 13 residues. CDR3 DNA: TGCAGTGCCCAAAGGTCGCTAGTCTACGAGCAGTACTTC. This sequence encodes CSAQRSLVYEQYF.

This clonotype was recorded a few times. The chain has TRBV5-1 and TRBJ2-7, with D perhaps TRBD2 (5 bases). The germline CDR1 and CDR2 sequences are SGHRS and YFSETQ. Trimming shortened V by 4 bases and J by 2 bases, and 10 bases separated the two germline ends. CDR3 length: 13 amino acids. The CDR3, as DNA: TGCGCCAGCAGCGCGGACTGGACCTACGAGCAGTACTTC. This encodes CASSADWTYEQYF.

About this clonotype: A clone one base away is much larger, so this may be a read error. J is TRBJ1-5 and V is TRBV9, with D tentatively TRBD1 (5 bases). The CDR3 covers 11 residues. From germline, CDR1 is SGDLS and CDR2 YYNGEE. The CDR3 reads CPRAHNRPQHF. The CDR3 coding sequence is TGTCCCAGGGCCCATAATCGGCCCCAGCATTTT. Complete variable domain (other parts from reference TRBV9 and TRBJ1-5): DSGVTQTPKHLITATGQRVTLRCSPRSGDLSVYWYQQSLDQGLQFLIQYYNGEERAKGNILERFSAQQFPDLHSELNLSSLELGDSALYFCPRAHNRPQHFGDGTRLSIL.

This rearrangement joins TRBV7-9 to TRBJ1-1; maybe TRBD1 (6 bases). The CDR3 runs 13 residues. The V end was cut by 5 bases, the J end by 11 bases, with 18 bases between. Germline CDR1 and CDR2: SEHNR and FQNEAQ (reference sequence). The CDR3 bases are TGTGCCAGCAGCCCCGATGGGGGCACTGCCGCTTTCTTT. Protein: CASSPDGGTAAFF.

To note about this clonotype: A much larger clonotype is one base distant, so this may be a read error. The chain couples TRBV27 to TRBJ2-7, with 9 bases aligning to TRBD2. Germline V gives CDR1 MNHEY, CDR2 SMNVEV (reference sequence). This CDR3 is built from 14 residues. The CDR3 sequence is CASSYTSGHYERYF. In DNA form, the CDR3 reads TGTGCCAGCAGTTACACTAGCGGGCACTACGAGCGGTACTTC.

The J gene is TRBJ2-3, the V gene TRBV15; D perhaps matches TRBD1 (6 bases). V was pared by 0 bases and J by 2 bases, with 9 bases between. The CDR3 is made up of 15 amino acids. Per the germline V gene, CDR1 is LNHNV and CDR2 is YYDKDF (reference sequence). The CDR3 DNA reads as TGTGCCACCAGCAGAGAGGACAGAGCCACAGATACGCAGTATTTT. The encoded protein is CATSREDRATDTQYF.

This clonotype showed up many times. The chain joins TRBV7-2 to TRBJ2-5; D gene uncertain. V was clipped by 5 bases and J by 5 bases, with 18 bases between them. Germline V gene lookup returns CDR1 SGHTA and CDR2 FQGNSA. The CDR3 consists of 15 residues. The CDR3 region has the DNA TGTGCCAGCAGCCGTAAACCCTCAGTAGGGGAGACCCAGTACTTC. Translated, it gives CASSRKPSVGETQYF.

There are a few counts of this clonotype. This chain joins TRBV4-3 and TRBJ2-2; the match to TRBD2 covers 9 bases. The CDR3 has 17 amino acids. The germline gives CDR1 LGHNA, CDR2 YSLEER. Losses at the gene ends were 3 bases for V and 1 base for J; bases not matched to a gene: 6. CDR3 bases: TGCGCCAGCAGCCACTCGCTAGCGGGACTGAACACCGGGGAGCTGTTTTTT. Protein product: CASSHSLAGLNTGELFF.

This clonotype was counted between two and nine times. The chain has TRBV27 and TRBJ1-5, with a possible D match to TRBD1 (6 bases). V was clipped by 2 bases and J by 7 bases, with 12 bases between them. The CDR3 is 14 residues long. Germline V CDR1 and CDR2: MNHEY, SMNVEV (reference sequence). CDR3 in DNA: TGTGCCAGCAGTTTACATTCGAGGGGGCAGCCCCAGCATTTT. It codes for CASSLHSRGQPQHF.

The gene calls are TRBV10-3 and TRBJ2-7, with D tentatively TRBD1 or TRBD2 (5 bases each). V was clipped by 6 bases and J by 0 bases, with 9 bases between them. CDR3 length: 13 amino acids. Germline lookup yields CDR1 ENHRY and CDR2 SYGVKD. CDR3 sequence: CAIRGDVSYEQYF. The CDR3 DNA reads as TGTGCCATCAGGGGGGATGTCTCCTACGAGCAGTACTTC.

Worth noting for this clonotype: Just one base apart from a much larger clone, this may be a read error. The chain carries TRBV6-5 and TRBJ2-7; the D gene is possibly TRBD2 (6 bases). This CDR3 is built from 14 residues. CDR1 MNHEY and CDR2 SVGAGI come from the germline V gene. In DNA form, the CDR3 reads TGTGCCGGCAGCCCGGACTATCTCAACTACGAGCAGTACTTC. Protein sequence: CAGSPDYLNYEQYF.

This chain joins TRBV6-2 or TRBV6-3 and TRBJ2-7; TRBD1 might be the D (8 bases). CDR3 length equals 16 residues. Deletions cut 10 bases from V and 6 bases from J, with 28 bases between. Per germline, CDR1 MNHEY and CDR2 SVGEGT. CDR3 protein: CANRGGRDNSPREQYF. CDR3 sequence (DNA): TGTGCCAACAGGGGGGGCCGGGACAACTCTCCCCGCGAGCAGTACTTC.

This clonotype was counted many times. This chain uses TRBV4-3 with TRBJ2-7; D is perhaps TRBD2 (6 bases). The CDR3 contains 15 residues. The V and J ends lost 4 bases and 4 bases respectively, with 17 bases between them. Germline CDR1 reads LGHNA; CDR2 reads YSLEER. This CDR3 is CASSPSPGTGYEQYF. As DNA, the CDR3 is TGCGCCAGCAGCCCGAGTCCCGGGACTGGGTACGAGCAGTACTTC.

J is TRBJ2-7 and V is TRBV9; weak D call: TRBD1 (6 bases). The CDR3 is 14 amino acids. V dropped 4 bases and J dropped 2 bases, with 13 bases sitting between them. CDR1 and CDR2 from the germline V gene are SGDLS and YYNGEE. The CDR3 protein is CASSHRDKAYEQYF. DNA for the CDR3: TGTGCCAGCAGCCACCGGGACAAAGCCTACGAGCAGTACTTC. The complete variable domain, with remaining parts taken from reference TRBV9 and TRBJ2-7, reads DSGVTQTPKHLITATGQRVTLRCSPRSGDLSVYWYQQSLDQGLQFLIQYYNGEERAKGNILERFSAQQFPDLHSELNLSSLELGDSALYFCASSHRDKAYEQYFGPGTRLTVT.

This clonotype was seen many times. V is TRBV5-4 and J is TRBJ2-7, with 7 bases lining up with TRBD1. This CDR3 contains 13 residues. Germline CDR1 SGHNT, CDR2 YYREEE (reference sequence). V trimming: 3 bases; J trimming: 5 bases; junction bases outside the gene matches: 5. The CDR3 here is CASSYQGVDEQYF. The CDR3 DNA reads as TGTGCCAGCAGCTATCAGGGGGTCGACGAGCAGTACTTC.

Regarding this clonotype: At one end the junction does not follow the germline gene, possibly because of a read error. The chain links TRBV7-6 to TRBJ2-2; D possibly corresponds to TRBD1 (6 bases). From germline, CDR1 is SGHVS and CDR2 FNYEAQ. The CDR3 covers 15 residues. CDR3 in DNA: TGTGCCAGCAGCGTGAACACAGGGCCCACCCGGGAGCTGTTTTTT. Translating gives CASSVNTGPTRELFF.

Remarks on this clonotype: A read error is possible here, since a much larger clone lies one base away. The chain recombines TRBV6-4 with TRBJ2-6; D unclear. Looked up from germline, CDR1 is MRHNA and CDR2 is SNTAGT. Trimming shortened V by 8 bases and J by 0 bases, and 8 bases separated the two germline ends. The CDR3 extends over 14 amino acids. CDR3 in amino acids: CASVRCSGANVLTF. The CDR3 DNA sequence: TGTGCCAGCGTCCGATGCTCTGGGGCCAACGTCCTGACTTTC.

The sample holds many counts of this clonotype. This chain links TRBV27 with TRBJ2-7; 14 nucleotides agree with TRBD2. Germline values: CDR1 MNHEY, CDR2 SMNVEV (reference sequence). The V segment lost 5 bases and the J segment 9 bases; nucleotides outside the gene matches: 6. This CDR3 spans 14 amino acids. The CDR3: CASSPGLAGVGQYF. The DNA of the CDR3 is TGTGCCAGCAGTCCGGGACTAGCGGGAGTCGGGCAGTACTTC.

The chain uses TRBV24-1 and TRBJ1-1, with 8 bases lining up with TRBD1. In germline, CDR1 is KGHDR, CDR2 SFDVKD. V was clipped by 0 bases and J by 1 base; unmatched bases: 3. This CDR3 has 16 amino acids. CDR3 bases: TGTGCCACCAGTGATTTGGTGGACAGGGAGAACACTGAAGCTTTCTTT. It yields the protein CATSDLVDRENTEAFF.

Ten or more counts support this clonotype. The gene calls are TRBV9 and TRBJ2-7; D is perhaps TRBD2 (7 bases). Trimming left V 2 bases short and J 4 bases short, with 13 bases between. Germline CDR1 and CDR2: SGDLS and YYNGEE. This CDR3 spans 14 amino acids. CDR3 residues: CASSVGAGAYEQYF. CDR3 DNA sequence: TGTGCCAGCAGCGTCGGGGCGGGGGCTTACGAGCAGTACTTC.